These T cell receptor beta chains were read from a single sample in a study of cytomegalovirus exposure and HLA in healthy donors. The repertoire was sequenced with immunoSEQ multiplex PCR; TCRdb's copy has only in-frame clones and lacks some. The sample lists 150,000 to 200,000 clones; about four fifths were seen once. Sequences were obtained from PBMCs. Receptor source: a woman in her late teens or twenties in good health and CMV-seronegative. Each CDR3 is given with its conserved first and last residue. The D gene is left open where the match is weak. Clone size is stated in some rows and not others, as once, few, many or a class when expanded.

CDR3 DNA	CDR3 protein	clone size	D gene	V gene	J gene
TGTGCCAGCAGCTCAAGGGAACAGGGGGGGACTGAAGCTTTCTTT	CASSSREQGGTEAFF	NA	TRBD1	TRBV11-2	TRBJ1-1
TGTGCCAGCAGCTTAGTGGAGGGGGGGTACGAGCAGTACTTC	CASSLVEGGYEQYF	NA	NA	TRBV7-2	TRBJ2-7
TGCAGCGTGGGGGGGACGGAGGGAGCCAAAAACATTCAGTACTTC	CSVGGTEGAKNIQYF	NA	TRBD2	TRBV29-1	TRBJ2-4
TGTGCCAGCACCGCTGCAATGCGGGAGCCCCCCACAGATACGCAGTATTTT	CASTAAMREPPTDTQYF	once	TRBD2	TRBV28	TRBJ2-3
TGTGCCAGCAGTTACTCCTCAGGCTTCGAGCAGTACTTC	CASSYSSGFEQYF	few	NA	TRBV6-5	TRBJ2-7
TGCGCCAGCAGCTCGCCCGAACGGAGACTAGCGGGAGGGACTGTAGATACGCAGTATTTT	CASSSPERRLAGGTVDTQYF	NA	TRBD2	TRBV5-1	TRBJ2-3
TGCGCCAGCAGCCAAGAAACAGCAGCGGGACGGACGGCCGGGGAGCTGTTTTTT	CASSQETAAGRTAGELFF	NA	TRBD2	TRBV4-3	TRBJ2-2
TGCGCCAGCAGCGACAGACAGCTCGCAACTAATGAAAAACTGTTTTTT	CASSDRQLATNEKLFF	NA	NA	TRBV5-1	TRBJ1-4
TGTGCCAGCAGCCTACAAATTAGGCTAGCGGGGCGGTACAATGAGCAGTTCTTC	CASSLQIRLAGRYNEQFF	NA	TRBD2	TRBV4-2	TRBJ2-1
TGTGCCAGCAGTTACGGGGACAGGGCTGGCTACACCTTC	CASSYGDRAGYTF	NA	TRBD1	TRBV6-6	TRBJ1-2
TGTGCCAGCAGTGATCTGGGGGCCTCTGAAGCTTTCTTT	CASSDLGASEAFF	few	NA	TRBV27	TRBJ1-1
TGTGCCAGTAGTACGGGACAGCTAAGCAATCAGCCCCAGCATTTT	CASSTGQLSNQPQHF	NA	TRBD1	TRBV19	TRBJ1-5
TGTGCCAGCGGTCGACAGACTAATGAAAAACTGTTTTTT	CASGRQTNEKLFF	NA	NA	TRBV2	TRBJ1-4
TGTGCCAGCAGCCGATACGGTGCGGAGTTCTTC	CASSRYGAEFF	NA	NA	TRBV7-9	TRBJ2-1
TGTGCCAGCAGTGAGTACCGGACAGGCTCCTACAATGAGCAGTTCTTC	CASSEYRTGSYNEQFF	NA	TRBD1	TRBV25-1	TRBJ2-1
TGCGCCAGCAGCCAGACTCTCCCGGGACAGAGTAATTCACCCCTCCACTTT	CASSQTLPGQSNSPLHF	NA	TRBD1	TRBV4-3	TRBJ1-6
TGTGCCTGGAGTGCTTCGGGCAGGGGAATATCAGGTGAAAAACTGTTTTTT	CAWSASGRGISGEKLFF	NA	NA	TRBV30	TRBJ1-4
TGTGCCAGCAGCTTAGACTACACAGATACGCAGTATTTT	CASSLDYTDTQYF	NA	NA	TRBV7-6	TRBJ2-3
TGTGCCAGCAGCGTAGAAGGCGGGAACACTGAAGCTTTCTTT	CASSVEGGNTEAFF	NA	NA	TRBV9	TRBJ1-1
TGCAGCGTCGTACCGATGCCGGGGGGGAGGACGGTGAACTGTGGCTACACCTTC	CSVVPMPGGRTVNCGYTF	few	NA	TRBV29-1	TRBJ1-2
TGCGCCAGCAGCTTGGCCCGCGGGGGTTTCACCGGGGAGCTGTTTTTT	CASSLARGGFTGELFF	NA	TRBD2	TRBV5-1	TRBJ2-2
TGTGCCAGCAGTTCATTGACAGGGGGTCAAGGCTATGGCTACACCTTC	CASSSLTGGQGYGYTF	few	TRBD1	TRBV27	TRBJ1-2
TGTGCCAGCAGCTCGGGACTAGCGGGCCAAACCTACAATGAGCAGTTCTTC	CASSSGLAGQTYNEQFF	NA	TRBD2	TRBV5-6	TRBJ2-1
TGTGCCAGTAGACCCTTAGGACAGGGGGCCCCCAATGAGCAGTTCTTC	CASRPLGQGAPNEQFF	NA	TRBD1	TRBV19	TRBJ2-1
TGTGCCAGCAGCTTATCGAGTAGCGGGAGGGCCTCAGGCTACGAGCAGTACTTC	CASSLSSSGRASGYEQYF	NA	TRBD2	TRBV7-2	TRBJ2-7
TGCGCCAGCAGTATATTCGGGACTAGCGGGAGTACCTACGAGCAGTACTTC	CASSIFGTSGSTYEQYF	NA	TRBD2	TRBV10-2	TRBJ2-7
TGTGCCAGTAGGCAGAGGCAGGGGGCCCGCTTCCGCATGACTAACTATGGCTACACCTTC	CASRQRQGARFRMTNYGYTF	NA	TRBD1	TRBV19	TRBJ1-2
TGTGCCAGCAGCGGGGGACAGGGGGGTCCCTACAATGAGCAGTTCTTC	CASSGGQGGPYNEQFF	NA	TRBD1	TRBV9	TRBJ2-1
TGTGCCAGCAGACGCTTACCGGACAGGGTATCCTACAATGAGCAGTTCTTC	CASRRLPDRVSYNEQFF	NA	TRBD1	TRBV28	TRBJ2-1
TGTGCCAGCACCCCAGGGACCGGGGAGCTGTTTTTT	CASTPGTGELFF	NA	NA	TRBV5-4	TRBJ2-2
TGTGCCACCAGCAAGTCTCAGGGGAGCTCCTACAATGAGCAGTTCTTC	CATSKSQGSSYNEQFF	NA	NA	TRBV15	TRBJ2-1
TGTGCCAGCAGCCAAGATCTTTACGGGACAGGTAACACCGGGGAGCTGTTTTTT	CASSQDLYGTGNTGELFF	once	TRBD1	TRBV4-2	TRBJ2-2
TGTGCCAGCAGTTACTACGCTTGGGGCTCAGACAATGAGCAGTTCTTC	CASSYYAWGSDNEQFF	NA	NA	TRBV6-5	TRBJ2-1
TGTGCCAGCAGTGAACTTCCGGGGGAGTTATCCTACGAGCAGTACTTC	CASSELPGELSYEQYF	NA	NA	TRBV2	TRBJ2-7
TGTGCCAGCAGCTTAGGGTGGAGCGGGAGGACGATGAATGAGCAGTTCTTC	CASSLGWSGRTMNEQFF	once	TRBD2	TRBV11-2	TRBJ2-1
TGCGCCAGCAGCTTGGATGGGGGGGAGTATGGCTACACCTTC	CASSLDGGEYGYTF	NA	NA	TRBV5-1	TRBJ1-2
TGTGCCAGCAGAATCCTAGCGGGATTGTGGGATGAGCAGTTCTTC	CASRILAGLWDEQFF	NA	TRBD2	TRBV11-2	TRBJ2-1
TGTGCCAGCAGCTTAGAACAGGGTTCACATCAGCCCCAGCATTTT	CASSLEQGSHQPQHF	NA	NA	TRBV7-2	TRBJ1-5
TGTGCCAGCAGGACTGGAGTTAATGAAAAACTGTTTTTT	CASRTGVNEKLFF	NA	NA	TRBV28	TRBJ1-4
TGTGCCAGCAGCAACACCGGGACAGGCGCTTTAAGTAGGACTGAAGCTTTCTTT	CASSNTGTGALSRTEAFF	NA	TRBD1	TRBV11-2	TRBJ1-1
TGTGCCGTGCCATCCGGACTAGCGGGAGGGCCGTCGGCCGGGGAGCTGTTTTTT	CAVPSGLAGGPSAGELFF	NA	TRBD2	TRBV7-7	TRBJ2-2
TGTGCCAGCATGTCCGGGACAGGGGAGAACGAGCAGTACTTC	CASMSGTGENEQYF	once	TRBD1	TRBV6-1	TRBJ2-7
TGTGCCAGCAGCGTAGAAGAGGGGAGGTACACCTTC	CASSVEEGRYTF	NA	NA	TRBV9	TRBJ1-2
TGTGCCAGTAGTACCAATACAATTATGAACACTGAAGCTTTCTTT	CASSTNTIMNTEAFF	NA	NA	TRBV19	TRBJ1-1
TGCAGCGTTGTTACGTCCAGCGGGAGAAGCAATGAGCAGTTCTTC	CSVVTSSGRSNEQFF	NA	TRBD2	TRBV29-1	TRBJ2-1
TGTGCCAGCAGTTTCCCGCTCGGACTAGCGAGGGGTGAGCAGTTCTTC	CASSFPLGLARGEQFF	NA	TRBD2	TRBV27	TRBJ2-1
TGTGCCAGCAGCTTAGAAGGACTAGCGGGAGGGAGTGATACGCAGTATTTT	CASSLEGLAGGSDTQYF	NA	TRBD2	TRBV7-6	TRBJ2-3
TGTGCCTGGAGTGAGGGAGGTTTGAACACTGAAGCTTTCTTT	CAWSEGGLNTEAFF	NA	NA	TRBV30	TRBJ1-1
TGTGCCAGCAGCCATAGCGGCAATGAGCAGTTCTTC	CASSHSGNEQFF	few	NA	TRBV7-6	TRBJ2-1
TGTGCCAGCAGTCCCCTGGGACACGGGGACTACGAGCAGTACTTC	CASSPLGHGDYEQYF	NA	NA	TRBV27	TRBJ2-7
TGTGCCAGCAGTTACTCGACAGGGAGCAATCAGCCCCAGCATTTT	CASSYSTGSNQPQHF	few	TRBD1	TRBV28	TRBJ1-5
TGTGCCAGCAGCTTTACTGTAGCGAGTGGAGAGACCCAGTACTTC	CASSFTVASGETQYF	NA	NA	TRBV5-8	TRBJ2-5
TGTGCCAGCAGCTCCCGGACGGGGGGAACTTACAATGAGCAGTTCTTC	CASSSRTGGTYNEQFF	once	TRBD2	TRBV11-2	TRBJ2-1
TGTGCCAGCAGCTTGGCCGCAACTAATGAAAAACTGTTTTTT	CASSLAATNEKLFF	NA	NA	TRBV5-4	TRBJ1-4
TGTGCCAGCAGCTCCGGTCTCCGGACAAGCACAGATACGCAGTATTTT	CASSSGLRTSTDTQYF	once	NA	TRBV7-2	TRBJ2-3
TGTGCCAGCTCAGCAACGACAGGGGTCCACGAGCAGTACTTC	CASSATTGVHEQYF	NA	TRBD1	TRBV18	TRBJ2-7
TGCGCCAGCAGTGAGGGACTGAGCTCCTACGAGCAGTACTTC	CASSEGLSSYEQYF	NA	NA	TRBV10-2	TRBJ2-7
TGTGCCAGCAGCGGGGACAGGGAAGCTTTCTTT	CASSGDREAFF	NA	TRBD1	TRBV2	TRBJ1-1
TGTGCCAGCAGTTTATCAGGGCCATACTCTGGAAACACCATATATTTT	CASSLSGPYSGNTIYF	once	NA	TRBV28	TRBJ1-3
TGCGCCAGCAGCGGAGGGGACAGAGATACGCAGTATTTT	CASSGGDRDTQYF	NA	NA	TRBV5-1	TRBJ2-3